This T cell receptor (beta chain) was profiled in a study of T cells in Graves' hyperthyroidism and ophthalmopathy. The study, taken as a whole, reports: Ophthalmopathy was model-predicted a median about 6.7 months pre-onset. Peripheral blood also featured most of the thyroid clonotypes expanded above 0.001.

Diagnosis of hyperthyroidism was new in patients aged 18 to 65, and its duration was under 2 months. Orbital computed tomography and thyroid ultrasound, together with serum TRAb and thyroxine and clinical symptoms, were used for diagnoses. With regard to this clonotype: Its cognate antigen is unknown.

TCR beta CDR3 sequences were amplified from RNA transcripts. HTBI primers were the set used in a first-round RT-PCR of the TCR CDR3. MiXCR, run by TCRdb on the multiplex PCR reads, gives a single entry per CDR3 protein. The profile shows 600,000 to 650,000 distinct CDR3 sequences, around 15% of them singletons. CDR1 and CDR2 from the germline V gene are DFQATT and SNEGSKA (reference sequence). The CDR3 consists of 13 residues. Trimming removed 2 bases at V and 3 bases at J, with 11 bases between. Source material: blood. The V gene is TRBV20-1, the J gene TRBJ2-7; no firm D call. The origin of this receptor is a woman in her 30s with Graves' hyperthyroidism. In DNA form, the CDR3 reads TGCAGTGCTAGACCCCCCCAGCTCTACGAGCAGTACTTC. It codes for CSARPPQLYEQYF.